Each of the 14 T cell receptor delta chains below was sequenced from the same sample in a study of γδ T cells in repeated Plasmodium falciparum infection. Vgamma9/Vdelta2+ and Vdelta2-negative gammadelta T cells were flow-sorted from PBMC for bulk sequencing. TCRdb reanalysed the multiplex PCR reads via CATT. The sample lists about 93,000 delta-chain clones, roughly 0.9% occurring once. Source material: gamma-delta T cells from blood. The receptors were gathered from a pool of human donors (malaria-infected and uninfected, not separated).

Of note for this clone: A far larger clone is only one base removed, so a read error is likely. In the same sample, other DNA sequences code for this CDR3. This chain links TRDV1 with TRDJ1; D remains unclear. The J gene, left out of TCRdb, was set here by checking the DNA against germline. V was shortened by 4 bases and J by 0 bases, with 24 bases between the two germline ends. CDR3 length: 19 residues. The germline CDR1 and CDR2 sequences are TSWWSYY and QGS. The CDR3 reads CALGVPSLRSNEYTDKLIF. For the CDR3, the DNA is TGTGCTCTTGGGGTCCCGAGTCTCCGGTCAAATGAGTACACCGATAAACTCATCTTT.

This clone is judged medium-sized (0.01 to 0.1%). The rearrangement uses TRDV2 and TRDJ1; 10 bases align to TRDD3. V shed 0 bases, J shed 2 bases, and the junction held 17 bases outside the gene matches. The V gene's germline CDR1 is GEAIGNYY and CDR2 EKD. This CDR3 contains 20 residues. The CDR3 coding sequence is TGTGCCTGTGACACCGTTTCCTACGATTTTGTACTGGGGGATACCGATAAACTCATCTTT. Protein sequence: CACDTVSYDFVLGDTDKLIF.

A few counts support this clone. TCRdb lists the protein of a much larger clone for this DNA, which differs at residue 15, so this is likely a read error; the protein given here is translated from the DNA itself. This CDR3 reads CALGEPTPILGTRISTDKLIF. As DNA, the CDR3 is TGTGCTCTTGGGGAACCCACTCCGATACTGGGGACGCGAATTAGCACCGATAAACTCATCTTT. The J gene is TRDJ1, the V gene TRDV1; 7 positions match TRDD3. No J segment appears in TCRdb, so it was assigned here by matching the sequence to germline. With V trimmed by 1 base and J by 1 base, 21 bases remained unmatched. This CDR3 spans 21 amino acids. Germline lookup yields CDR1 TSWWSYY and CDR2 QGS.

On this clone itself: With only one base between it and a far larger clone, this is likely a read error. Other nucleotide sequences in the sample specify the same CDR3. The rearrangement links TRDV2 to TRDJ1, with 9 bases that match TRDD3. Here the J gene came from matching the DNA to germline, since TCRdb omits it. The CDR3 runs 18 residues. V shed 2 bases and J 2 bases; nucleotides not matched to a gene: 14. Germline V gene sequence: CDR1 GEAIGNYY, CDR2 EKD. In nucleotides, the CDR3 is TGTGCCTGTGACAGAGTACTGGGGGACCCCACTTATACCGATAAACTCATCTTT. This translates into CACDRVLGDPTYTDKLIF.

This clone was detected ten times or more. The chain carries TRDV1 and TRDJ1; D is possibly TRDD2 (6 bases). The CDR3 is made up of 15 amino acids. Germline assignment: CDR1 TSWWSYY and CDR2 QGS. V gave up 0 bases and J gave up 2 bases, with 10 bases separating them. This chain's CDR3 is CALGELPTETDKLIF. The CDR3 coding sequence is TGTGCTCTTGGGGAACTTCCTACTGAGACCGATAAACTCATCTTT.

This clone turned up a few times. The protein held in TCRdb is that of a much larger clone and does not match this DNA's translation at residue 4, likely because of a read error; the protein shown is translated from the DNA. The V gene is TRDV2, the J gene TRDJ1, with 13 bases lining up with TRDD3. TCRdb lists no J gene, so it was determined here by aligning the DNA to germline. Germline V lookup: CDR1 GEAIGNYY, CDR2 EKD. This CDR3 has 19 residues. The DNA for the CDR3 is TGTGCCTGTGGCACCCTACTACTGGGGGATACGGGTTCCACCGATAAACTCATCTTT. This translates into CACGTLLLGDTGSTDKLIF.

As to this clone: The TCRdb record carries a much larger clone's protein, which differs from this DNA's translation at residue 13; a read error is the likely cause, and the protein listed here is the DNA translation. The chain is built from TRDV1 and TRDJ1, with 8 bases identical to TRDD3. V dropped 6 bases and J dropped 11; count of bases not matched to a gene: 26. Germline loops: CDR1 TSWWSYY, CDR2 QGS. The CDR3 spans 18 residues. CDR3 in DNA: TGTGCTCTTGGCCAAGCTCCAGACTATTACTGGGGGGGTCCTTTGCTCATCTTT. Protein product: CALGQAPDYYWGGPLLIF.

This clone showed up just a few times. The mismatch at residue 10 between this DNA's translation and the TCRdb protein of a much larger clone likely reflects a read error; the protein shown is translated from the DNA. The gene calls are TRDV2 and TRDJ1, with unresolved D. As TCRdb names no J gene, one was assigned here on the basis of a DNA match to germline. V lost 4 bases and J 7 bases, leaving 18 bases between the germline ends. The CDR3 has 14 amino acids. Germline V gives CDR1 GEAIGNYY, CDR2 EKD. The CDR3 DNA is TGTGCCTGTGATCTAATCATGAGGGCCGGTAAACTCATCTTT. It specifies CACDLIMRAGKLIF.

In the case of this clone: TCRdb assigns this DNA the protein of a much larger clone, which departs from its translation at residue 10; this likely reflects a read error, and the protein shown comes from translating the DNA. The chain combines TRDV3 with TRDJ1, with 9 bases aligning to TRDD3. Germline values: CDR1 TVYSNPD, CDR2 GDNSRS (reference sequence). The length of the CDR3 is 24 residues. With 2 bases clipped from V and 0 bases from J, the junction kept 34 bases outside the gene matches. CDR3 sequence: CAFSVQDWGTYHSATVFYTDKLIF. The CDR3 DNA reads as TGTGCCTTTTCAGTTCAAGACTGGGGGACATACCACTCCGCTACAGTATTCTACACCGATAAACTCATCTTT.

Remarks on this clone: A far larger clone is just one base off, so this is likely a read error. Other DNA sequences in this sample translate to the same CDR3. The rearrangement joins TRDV1 to TRDJ3, with D maybe TRDD2 (5 bases). Here the J gene was assigned by germline matching of the DNA, as TCRdb has none. The CDR3 has 16 amino acids. CDR1 and CDR2 (germline): TSWWSYY, QGS. Trimming pared 9 bases from V and 2 bases from J, leaving 14 bases between. In DNA form, the CDR3 reads TGTGCTCTGAACCTACGGCACACCTGGGACACCCGACAGATGTTTTTC. Amino acid sequence: CALNLRHTWDTRQMFF.

This clone has only a few counts. The protein held in TCRdb is that of a much larger clone and does not match this DNA's translation at residue 11, likely because of a read error; the protein shown is translated from the DNA. The chain recombines TRDV2 with TRDJ1; 10 positions match TRDD3. TCRdb gives no J gene; it was assigned here by matching the DNA to germline. Per germline, CDR1 GEAIGNYY and CDR2 EKD. The CDR3 loop spans 18 amino acids. The J segment lost 3 bases and the V segment lost 0 bases, leaving 12 bases of the junction unmatched. The CDR3 region is CACDTIILGDARSDKLIF. The DNA of the CDR3 is TGTGCCTGTGACACCATTATACTGGGGGATGCGCGCTCCGATAAACTCATCTTT.

This clone was observed a handful of times. A single base is all that separates this from a far larger clone, so a read error is likely. Other nucleotide sequences from this sample produce the same CDR3. CDR3 sequence: CALGELSTLTVLHAPIYTDKLIF. The CDR3 coding sequence is TGCGCTCTTGGGGAACTAAGTACTTTGACAGTACTCCATGCGCCAATTTACACCGATAAACTCATCTTT. The chain links TRDV1 to TRDJ1, with D perhaps matching TRDD3 (5 bases). TCRdb supplies no J gene; here it was assigned by aligning the nucleotide sequence to germline. CDR1 TSWWSYY and CDR2 QGS come from the germline V gene. The CDR3 sequence is 23 residues long.

This clone turned up a few times. A far larger clone is just one base off, so this is likely a read error. Other DNA sequences within the sample encode an identical CDR3. The chain links TRDV2 to TRDJ1, with 13 nucleotides matching TRDD3. TCRdb does not report a J gene; here it was assigned by matching the DNA to germline references. V shed 4 bases and J 2 bases; nucleotides not matched to a gene: 24. This CDR3 has 22 residues. CDR1 GEAIGNYY and CDR2 EKD come from the germline V gene. The CDR3 reads CACEKPFLPLHWGIRRTDKLIF. The CDR3 DNA reads as TGTGCCTGTGAGAAACCTTTCCTCCCCCTCCACTGGGGGATACGACGGACCGATAAACTCATCTTT.

Comment on this clone: A read error is likely here: a far larger clone is one base away. Other DNA variants within this sample encode the same CDR3. The V call is TRDV2, the J call TRDJ1, with TRDD3 identical over 9 bases. Because TCRdb records no J gene, it was assigned here through a match of the DNA to germline. This CDR3 region has 16 residues. Germline CDR1 GEAIGNYY, CDR2 EKD. V gave up 6 bases and J gave up 2 bases; unmatched junction bases: 12. The CDR3 here is CACSTGDTQCTDKLIF. In DNA, the CDR3 is TGTGCCTGTTCTACTGGGGATACGCAGTGTACCGATAAACTCATCTTT.